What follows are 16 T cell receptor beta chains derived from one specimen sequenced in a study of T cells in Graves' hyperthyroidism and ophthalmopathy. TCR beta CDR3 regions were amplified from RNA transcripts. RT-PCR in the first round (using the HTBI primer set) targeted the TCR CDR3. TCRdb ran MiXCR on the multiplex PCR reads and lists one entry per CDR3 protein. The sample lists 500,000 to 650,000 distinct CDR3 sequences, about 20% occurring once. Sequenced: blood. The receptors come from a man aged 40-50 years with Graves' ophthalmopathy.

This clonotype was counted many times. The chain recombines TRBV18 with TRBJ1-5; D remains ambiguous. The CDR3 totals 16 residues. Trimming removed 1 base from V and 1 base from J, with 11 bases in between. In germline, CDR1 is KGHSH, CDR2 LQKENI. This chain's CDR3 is CASSPLPGRSNQPQHF. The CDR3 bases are TGTGCCAGCTCACCACTACCGGGAAGGAGCAATCAGCCCCAGCATTTT.

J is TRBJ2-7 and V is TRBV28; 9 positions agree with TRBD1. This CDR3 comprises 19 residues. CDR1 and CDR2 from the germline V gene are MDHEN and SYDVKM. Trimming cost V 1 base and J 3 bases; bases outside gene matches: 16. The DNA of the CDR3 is TGTGCCAGCAGTTTATATTTGACAGGGGGTATGGGCTTTGGCTACGAGCAGTACTTC. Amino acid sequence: CASSLYLTGGMGFGYEQYF.

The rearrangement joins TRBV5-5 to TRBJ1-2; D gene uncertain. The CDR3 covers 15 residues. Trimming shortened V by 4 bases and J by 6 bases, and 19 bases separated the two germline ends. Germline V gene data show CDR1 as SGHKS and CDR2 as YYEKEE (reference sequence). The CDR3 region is CASSITLRAINGYTF. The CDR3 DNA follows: TGTGCCAGCAGCATCACCCTAAGGGCAATTAATGGCTACACCTTC.

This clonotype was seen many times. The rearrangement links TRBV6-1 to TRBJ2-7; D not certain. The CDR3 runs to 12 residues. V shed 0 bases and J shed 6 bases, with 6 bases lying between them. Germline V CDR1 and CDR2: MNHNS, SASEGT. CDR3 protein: CASSEAGFEQYF. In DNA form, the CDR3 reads TGTGCCAGCAGTGAAGCGGGTTTCGAGCAGTACTTC.

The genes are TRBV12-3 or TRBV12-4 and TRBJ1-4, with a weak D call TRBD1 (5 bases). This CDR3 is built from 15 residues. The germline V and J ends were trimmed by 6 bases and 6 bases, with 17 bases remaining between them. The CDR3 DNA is TGTGCCAGCAGGGCTGGGACGAGAGGAGATGAAAAACTGTTTTTT. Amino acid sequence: CASRAGTRGDEKLFF.

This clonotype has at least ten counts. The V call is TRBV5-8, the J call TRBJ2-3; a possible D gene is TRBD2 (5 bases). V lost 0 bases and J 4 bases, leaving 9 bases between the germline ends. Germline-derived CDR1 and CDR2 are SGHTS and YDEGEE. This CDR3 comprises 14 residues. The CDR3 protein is CASSLGLAPDTQYF. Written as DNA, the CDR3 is TGTGCCAGCAGCTTGGGGCTAGCCCCAGATACGCAGTATTTT.

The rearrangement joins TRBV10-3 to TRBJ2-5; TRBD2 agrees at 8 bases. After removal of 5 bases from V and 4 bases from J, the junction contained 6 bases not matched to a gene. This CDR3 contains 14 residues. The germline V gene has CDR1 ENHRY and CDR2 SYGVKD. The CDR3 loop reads CAISPGTSIETQYF. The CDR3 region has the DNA TGTGCCATCAGTCCCGGGACTAGTATAGAGACCCAGTACTTC.

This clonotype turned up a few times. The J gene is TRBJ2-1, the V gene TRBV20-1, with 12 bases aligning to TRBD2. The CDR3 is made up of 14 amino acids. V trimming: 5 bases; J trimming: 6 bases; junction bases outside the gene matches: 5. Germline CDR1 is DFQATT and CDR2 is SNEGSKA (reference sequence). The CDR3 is CSALTSGGPNEQFF. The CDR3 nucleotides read TGCAGTGCTTTGACTAGCGGGGGTCCCAATGAGCAGTTCTTC.

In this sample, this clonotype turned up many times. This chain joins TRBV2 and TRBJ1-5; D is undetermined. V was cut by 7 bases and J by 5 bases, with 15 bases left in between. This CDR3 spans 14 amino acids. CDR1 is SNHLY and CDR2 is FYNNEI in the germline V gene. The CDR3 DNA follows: TGTGCCAGCAAGAGGCAGAAAGGCGATCAGCCCCAGCATTTT. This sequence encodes CASKRQKGDQPQHF. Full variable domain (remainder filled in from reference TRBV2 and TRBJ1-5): EPEVTQTPSHQVTQMGQEVILRCVPISNHLYFYWYRQILGQKVEFLVSFYNNEISEKSEIFDDQFSVERPDGSNFTLKIRSTKLEDSAMYFCASKRQKGDQPQHFGDGTRLSIL.

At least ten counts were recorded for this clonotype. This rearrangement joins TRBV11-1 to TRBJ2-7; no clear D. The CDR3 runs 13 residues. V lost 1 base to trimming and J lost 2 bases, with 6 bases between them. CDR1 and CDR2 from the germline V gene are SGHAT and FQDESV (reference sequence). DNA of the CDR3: TGTGCCAGCAGCTTAGAGGTAACCTACGAGCAGTACTTC. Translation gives CASSLEVTYEQYF.

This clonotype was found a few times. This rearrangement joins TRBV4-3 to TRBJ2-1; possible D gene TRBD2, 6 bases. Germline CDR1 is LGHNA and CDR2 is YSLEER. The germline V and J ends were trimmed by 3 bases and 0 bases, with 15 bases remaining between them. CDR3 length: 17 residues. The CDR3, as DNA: TGCGCCAGCAGCCACTACTTTATCGGGAGCTCCTACAATGAGCAGTTCTTC. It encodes CASSHYFIGSSYNEQFF.

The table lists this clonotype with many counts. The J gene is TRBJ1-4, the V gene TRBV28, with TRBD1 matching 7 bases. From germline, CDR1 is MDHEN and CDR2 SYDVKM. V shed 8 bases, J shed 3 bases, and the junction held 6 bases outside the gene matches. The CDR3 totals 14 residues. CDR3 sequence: CASWDSGANEKLFF. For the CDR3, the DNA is TGTGCCAGCTGGGACAGTGGGGCTAATGAAAAACTGTTTTTT.

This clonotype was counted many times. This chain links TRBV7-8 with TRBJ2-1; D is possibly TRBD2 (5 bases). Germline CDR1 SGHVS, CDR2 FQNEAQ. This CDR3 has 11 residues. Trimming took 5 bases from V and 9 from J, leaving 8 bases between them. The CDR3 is CASSRSGEQFF. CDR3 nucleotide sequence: TGTGCCAGCAGCAGGAGCGGTGAGCAGTTCTTC.

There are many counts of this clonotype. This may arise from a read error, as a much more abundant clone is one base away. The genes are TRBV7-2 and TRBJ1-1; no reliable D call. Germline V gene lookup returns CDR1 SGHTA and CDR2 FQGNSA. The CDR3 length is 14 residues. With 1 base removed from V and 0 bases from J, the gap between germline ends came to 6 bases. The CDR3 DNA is TGTGCCAGCAGCTTAGATGGAGTGAACACTGAAGCTTTCTTT. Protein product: CASSLDGVNTEAFF.

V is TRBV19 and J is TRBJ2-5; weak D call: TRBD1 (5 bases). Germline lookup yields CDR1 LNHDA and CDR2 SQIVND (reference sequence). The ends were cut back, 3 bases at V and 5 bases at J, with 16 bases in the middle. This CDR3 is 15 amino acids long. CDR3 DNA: TGTGCCAGTAGTATCCCGAGCAGCAGGGTGGAGACCCAGTACTTC. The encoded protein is CASSIPSSRVETQYF.

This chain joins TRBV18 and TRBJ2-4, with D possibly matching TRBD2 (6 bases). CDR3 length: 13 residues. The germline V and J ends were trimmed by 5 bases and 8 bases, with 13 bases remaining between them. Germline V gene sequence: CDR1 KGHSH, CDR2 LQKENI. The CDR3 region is CASSGDGGDIQYF. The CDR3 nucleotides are TGTGCCAGCTCAGGGGACGGGGGAGACATTCAGTACTTC.